A selection of T cell receptor beta chains follows, all from one sample in a study of cytomegalovirus exposure and HLA in healthy donors. Profiling relied on immunoSEQ multiplex PCR, and the TCRdb table lists in-frame clones only, not all of them. The sample has around 72,000 clones; about 80% are singletons. What was sequenced was PBMCs. These receptors all stem from a man between 45 and 60 years old in good health and CMV-seronegative. CDR3s include the opening cysteine and the closing phenylalanine or tryptophan. A D gene is named only where the DNA matches it firmly. Some rows have no size entry. The others give once, few or many, or a class for an expanded clone.

v_call	clone_size	d_call	j_call	cdr3_nt	cdr3_aa
TRBV5-1	-	TRBD1	TRBJ1-1	TGCGCCAGCAAAAGAGGACAGGGGCTGATGAACACTGAAGCTTTCTTT	CASKRGQGLMNTEAFF
TRBV4-1	few	-	TRBJ1-1	TGCGCCAGCAGCCATACCCTACTCGGGGACACTGAAGCTTTCTTT	CASSHTLLGDTEAFF
TRBV29-1	few	-	TRBJ1-1	TGCAGCGTTGTCGGGGGGCTTAGCACTGAAGCTTTCTTT	CSVVGGLSTEAFF
TRBV28	-	-	TRBJ2-7	TGTGCCAGCAGTTTAATTGCCAGGGAACAGTACTTC	CASSLIAREQYF
TRBV7-3	-	TRBD2	TRBJ2-2	TGTGCCAGCAGCCTAACTAGCGGGGATTACCAAAACACCGGGGAGCTGTTTTTT	CASSLTSGDYQNTGELFF
TRBV19	-	-	TRBJ1-5	TGTGCCAGTAGTATAGATCCCAGTCAGCCCCAGCATTTT	CASSIDPSQPQHF
TRBV2	-	-	TRBJ2-2	TGTGCCAGCAGTGTTGGGGGGTCCGGCGGGGAGCTGTTTTTT	CASSVGGSGGELFF
TRBV2	-	-	TRBJ1-6	TGTGCCAGCGATCGAGGGGGTTCGAATAATTCACCCCTCCACTTT	CASDRGGSNNSPLHF
TRBV5-4	-	TRBD2	TRBJ2-1	TGTGCCAGCAGCTTGTCCCGGGGGGGCTACAATGAGCAGTTCTTC	CASSLSRGGYNEQFF
TRBV28	-	-	TRBJ1-2	TGTGCCAGCAGTGTGACAGAGGGCTACACCTTC	CASSVTEGYTF
TRBV6-5	-	-	TRBJ1-3	TGTGCCGCCCGTACAAGTGGTGGAAACACCATATATTTT	CAARTSGGNTIYF
TRBV19	-	-	TRBJ2-1	TGTGCCAGTGGGATATCGGGGATCAATGAGCAGTTCTTC	CASGISGINEQFF
TRBV4-1	-	TRBD1	TRBJ2-6	TGCGCCAGCAGCCTAACAGGGGGCGCCGGAGGGGCCAACGTCCTGACTTTC	CASSLTGGAGGANVLTF
TRBV10-2	-	-	TRBJ2-5	TGCGCCAGCAGTGAGTACCGGGACACAGAGACCCAGTACTTC	CASSEYRDTETQYF
TRBV28	-	TRBD2	TRBJ2-7	TGTGCCAGCAACACATGGGGCGGGGGCTCCTACGAGCAGTACTTC	CASNTWGGGSYEQYF
TRBV28	-	-	TRBJ2-7	-	CASSSSGLAGGLEQYF
TRBV7-9	-	TRBD2	TRBJ2-7	TGTGCCAGCAGGCCTAGCGGGGGCTCCTACGAGCAGTACTTC	CASRPSGGSYEQYF
TRBV20-1	-	-	TRBJ2-7	TGCAGTGCTAAGGCAGGGGCCGAGCAGTACTTC	CSAKAGAEQYF
TRBV7-6	-	TRBD1	TRBJ2-7	TGTGCCAGCAGCTTAGCGACCGGGACAGGGGGCTACGAGCAGTACTTC	CASSLATGTGGYEQYF
TRBV28	-	-	TRBJ1-1	TGTGCCAGCAGTTTATTCGCTGAAGCTTTCTTT	CASSLFAEAFF
TRBV29-1	once	-	TRBJ1-5	TGCAGCGCTATTTCAGGGTATAGCAATCAGCCCCAGCATTTT	CSAISGYSNQPQHF
TRBV7-2	-	TRBD2	TRBJ2-1	TGTGCCAGCAGCTCTAGCGGGGGGAGCTCCTACAATGAGCAGTTCTTC	CASSSSGGSSYNEQFF
TRBV27	-	-	TRBJ1-6	TGTGCCAGCAGTTTTAGGAGGGAATCACCCCTCCACTTT	CASSFRRESPLHF
TRBV5-4	-	TRBD1	TRBJ2-2	TGTGCCAGCAGCTTCGGACAGGGTGGGGACACCGGGGAGCTGTTTTTT	CASSFGQGGDTGELFF
TRBV2	-	-	TRBJ1-4	TGTGCCAGCGATTATCGCGGGGAGAAACTGTTTTTT	CASDYRGEKLFF
TRBV6-5	-	-	TRBJ1-2	TGTGCCAGCAGTTACTCCCGGGGGAACTATGGCTACACCTTC	CASSYSRGNYGYTF
TRBV27	-	-	TRBJ2-2	TGTGCCAGCAGTTTCGACTACACCGGGGAGCTGTTTTTT	CASSFDYTGELFF
TRBV15	-	-	TRBJ2-3	TGTGCCACCAGCAGAGATCAGGATACGCAGTATTTT	CATSRDQDTQYF
TRBV7-8	once	TRBD2	TRBJ2-3	TGTGCCAGCAGCGTTGGCGGGAGCGGGGATACGCAGTATTTT	CASSVGGSGDTQYF
TRBV4-1	-	TRBD2	TRBJ2-7	TGCGCCAGCAGCTCCGCGGGGGGCGCGGACGAGCAGTACTTC	CASSSAGGADEQYF
TRBV6-6	-	-	TRBJ1-5	TGTGCCAGCAGTCAGGGCACTGATAATCAGCCCCAGCATTTT	CASSQGTDNQPQHF
TRBV6-6	-	TRBD2	TRBJ2-7	TGTGCCAGCAGTCTGACTAGCACCACGCAGGAGCAGTACTTC	CASSLTSTTQEQYF
TRBV7-6	-	-	TRBJ1-2	TGTGCCAGCAGTTTCAGGGGCGGAGGCTACACCTTC	CASSFRGGGYTF
TRBV7-9	-	TRBD2	TRBJ2-1	TGTGCCAGCAGCGCAAGGGCCCTCGGACTAGGCCCTGGGGATGAGCAGTTCTTC	CASSARALGLGPGDEQFF
TRBV7-2	-	-	TRBJ2-1	TGTGCCAGCAGCTTAGGTCCCCCGCCCTACGATGAGCAGTTCTTC	CASSLGPPPYDEQFF
TRBV5-6	few	TRBD2	TRBJ2-3	TGTGCCAGCAGCATTGCTAGCGGGAGCACAGATACGCAGTATTTT	CASSIASGSTDTQYF
TRBV25-1	-	TRBD2	TRBJ2-4	TGTGCCAGCAGTGATTACGAGCTAGCGGGAGGCGGAAACATTCAGTACTTC	CASSDYELAGGGNIQYF
TRBV13	-	-	TRBJ1-6	TGTGCCAGCAGCTTAGGATCGGCCTCTTCAGCGCCCCTCCACTTT	CASSLGSASSAPLHF
TRBV15	-	-	TRBJ2-3	TGTGCCACCAGCAGACCCTCGAGCGGAGCCGGCTTTGCGCAGTATTTT	CATSRPSSGAGFAQYF
TRBV2	-	-	TRBJ2-7	TGTGCCAGCAACCGGGACACAAACTACGAGCAGTACTTC	CASNRDTNYEQYF
TRBV6-8	-	-	TRBJ2-7	TGTGCCAGAGGGACACACTCCTACGAGCAGTACTTC	CARGTHSYEQYF
TRBV4-2	-	TRBD1	TRBJ2-7	TGTGCCAGCAGCCAAGGCCGGGACAGGGTCTACGAGCAGTACTTC	CASSQGRDRVYEQYF
TRBV9	-	-	TRBJ1-2	TGTGCCAGCAGCGTAGTAACGGGGTCTGGCTACACCTTC	CASSVVTGSGYTF
TRBV19	-	TRBD1	TRBJ1-5	TGTGCCAGTAGCATTTACGGGACAGGGGAAGGGCAGCCCCAGCATTTT	CASSIYGTGEGQPQHF
TRBV7-6	few	-	TRBJ1-6	TGTGCCAGCAGCGTCGGAGATAATTCACCCCTCCACTTT	CASSVGDNSPLHF
TRBV28	-	-	TRBJ1-5	TGTGCCAGCAAAAGGGGGGGGCAAAGGAGCAATCAGCCCCAGCATTTT	CASKRGGQRSNQPQHF
TRBV5-8	few	-	TRBJ1-4	TGTGCCAGCAGCCAAACAGGGCGTAGTGAAAAACTGTTTTTT	CASSQTGRSEKLFF
TRBV19	-	-	TRBJ1-1	TGTGCCAGTAGTCACCGGGCGGGGAACACTGAAGCTTTCTTT	CASSHRAGNTEAFF
TRBV29-1	-	TRBD2	TRBJ2-2	TGCAGCGTTGGAGCGGGGGCGCGGAACACCGGGGAGCTGTTTTTT	CSVGAGARNTGELFF
TRBV19	-	-	TRBJ2-7	TGTGCCAGTAGGAAACAGCCGCTCTTTGGCGAGCAGTACTTC	CASRKQPLFGEQYF
TRBV7-2	-	TRBD1	TRBJ2-3	TGTGCCAGCAGCCCGCAACAGGGGAGCACAGATACGCAGTATTTT	CASSPQQGSTDTQYF
TRBV27	-	-	TRBJ2-3	TGTGCCAGCAGTTACTCCTCCGGCACAGATACGCAGTATTTT	CASSYSSGTDTQYF
TRBV5-1	-	TRBD1	TRBJ1-6	TGCGCCAGCAACCACGGGGACAGTAATTCACCCCTCCACTTT	CASNHGDSNSPLHF
TRBV28	-	-	TRBJ2-1	TGTGCCAGCTCGAGGGGGTTCCGGGGCTTGTACCAAAGCTCCTACAATGAGCAGTTCTTC	CASSRGFRGLYQSSYNEQFF
TRBV6-5	-	-	TRBJ2-1	TGTGCCAGCAGCCGGAGCATTTCCAATGAGCAGTTCTTC	CASSRSISNEQFF